This is a list of T cell receptor beta chains from one sample in a study of human T cells and chemical hapten exposure. TCRdb independently ran MiXCR on the RACE reads; one entry per CDR3 protein. The sample records about 64,000 distinct CDR3 sequences, approximately 10% being singletons. The specimen comprised whole blood, sampled in connection with sensitization to the hapten diphenylcyclopropenone (DPC). The receptors were gathered from a woman aged 25-40 years with alopecia areata. Some clones in this sample may be carry-over from other donors' samples. Both conserved end residues are part of each CDR3. D genes are given only for firm matches. Clone size is shown for a subset of rows, as once, few, many or a class of expanded clone.

j_call	d_call	clone_size	v_call	cdr3_aa	cdr3_nt
TRBJ1-1	NA	few	TRBV10-3	CAISDNWNTEAFF	TGTGCCATCAGTGATAATTGGAACACTGAAGCTTTCTTT
TRBJ1-4	NA	many	TRBV20-1	CSAPTGGGMSEKLFF	TGCAGTGCTCCCACCGGCGGCGGGATGAGTGAAAAACTGTTTTTT
TRBJ1-5	NA	few	TRBV18	CASSLGDPNQPQHF	TGTGCCAGCTCATTGGGGGATCCCAATCAGCCCCAGCATTTT
TRBJ2-7	NA	few	TRBV5-7	CASTPRDTFYEQYF	TGTGCCAGCACCCCCCGGGACACCTTTTACGAGCAGTACTTC
TRBJ1-1	TRBD1	many	TRBV29-1	CSVAGQQNTEAFF	TGCAGCGTGGCGGGACAGCAGAACACTGAAGCTTTCTTT
TRBJ1-5	NA	few	TRBV7-2	CASSLGSLERAHF	TGTGCCAGCAGCTTAGGGTCCTTAGAGCGAGCGCATTTT
TRBJ2-1	TRBD1	NA	TRBV3-1	CASSQDGQGASHNEQFF	TGTGCCAGCAGCCAAGATGGACAGGGCGCTTCACACAATGAGCAGTTCTTC
TRBJ1-5	NA	few	TRBV19	CASSLPAYQPQHF	TGTGCCAGTAGTCTACCGGCATATCAGCCCCAGCATTTT
TRBJ2-7	TRBD1	NA	TRBV29-1	CSVRQGSHEQYF	TGCAGCGTCCGACAGGGTTCCCACGAGCAGTACTTC
TRBJ1-2	NA	NA	TRBV28	CASSSPGYSDYTF	TGTGCCAGCAGCTCCCCTGGATACTCGGACTACACCTTC
TRBJ1-4	NA	many	TRBV7-2	CASSERPAGSNEKLFF	TGTGCCAGCAGCGAAAGGCCGGCGGGGTCTAATGAAAAACTGTTTTTT
TRBJ2-5	NA	NA	TRBV5-1	CASSPNGFQETQYF	TGCGCCAGCAGCCCGAACGGGTTTCAAGAGACCCAGTACTTC
TRBJ2-1	TRBD1	NA	TRBV28	CASSSPGGINEQFF	TGTGCCAGCAGTAGTCCAGGGGGAATCAATGAGCAGTTCTTC
TRBJ1-2	TRBD1	NA	TRBV4-1	CASSPLRDRLLYGYTF	TGCGCCAGCAGCCCCTTAAGGGACAGGCTCCTCTATGGCTACACCTTC
TRBJ1-2	TRBD1	many	TRBV7-2	CASSLLAGQGASYTF	TGTGCCAGCAGCTTATTAGCAGGACAGGGGGCTAGCTACACCTTC
TRBJ2-2	NA	NA	TRBV7-7	CASSLSQSGAGELFF	TGTGCCAGCAGCCTCTCTCAGTCAGGGGCCGGGGAGCTGTTTTTT
TRBJ1-2	NA	NA	TRBV29-1	CSAERLSRSGLRNYGYTF	TGCAGCGCTGAGAGGCTTTCAAGAAGTGGGCTTCGTAACTATGGCTACACCTTC
TRBJ1-5	NA	few	TRBV7-2	CASSLLPYPTRVGQLNQPQHF	TGTGCCAGCAGCTTGCTACCGTACCCCACCCGAGTGGGGCAGCTCAATCAGCCCCAGCATTTT
TRBJ2-1	TRBD1	many	TRBV20-1	CSATNRGSYNEQFF	TGCAGTGCAACAAACAGGGGTTCCTACAATGAGCAGTTCTTC
TRBJ2-1	NA	many	TRBV7-3	CASSFTSTEQFF	TGTGCCAGCAGCTTTACTAGCACTGAGCAGTTCTTC
TRBJ2-7	NA	few	TRBV19	CASSVGLPGEQYF	TGTGCCAGTAGTGTGGGACTGCCGGGCGAGCAGTACTTC
TRBJ2-1	NA	few	TRBV6-6	CASSPEMDEQFF	TGTGCCAGCAGCCCTGAGATGGATGAGCAGTTCTTC
TRBJ1-2	NA	many	TRBV12-3/TRBV12-4	CASSLAGNYGYTF	TGTGCCAGCAGTTTGGCAGGGAACTATGGCTACACCTTC
TRBJ1-4	NA	few	TRBV6-1	CASIPGRANEKLFF	TGTGCCAGCATCCCAGGTCGGGCTAATGAAAAACTGTTTTTT
TRBJ2-1	TRBD2	few	TRBV5-4	CASSLAELAIHNEQFF	TGTGCCAGCAGCTTGGCCGAACTAGCGATTCACAATGAGCAGTTCTTC
TRBJ2-4	TRBD1	many	TRBV11-2	CASRSGTENIQYF	TGTGCCAGCAGATCGGGGACAGAGAACATTCAGTACTTC
TRBJ2-1	TRBD2	few	TRBV7-2	CASSLSGLADNEQFF	TGTGCCAGCAGCTTATCGGGACTAGCTGATAATGAGCAGTTCTTC
TRBJ1-5	TRBD1	NA	TRBV7-8	CASSFGWGQKYSNQPQHF	TGTGCCAGCAGCTTCGGGTGGGGACAGAAATATAGCAATCAGCCCCAGCATTTT
TRBJ2-1	TRBD2	few	TRBV7-9	CASRRTSGGDNEQFF	TGTGCCAGCAGGCGGACTAGCGGGGGAGACAATGAGCAGTTCTTC
TRBJ1-5	NA	many	TRBV10-3	CAAAGNSNQPQHF	TGTGCGGCTGCCGGGAATAGCAATCAGCCCCAGCATTTT
TRBJ2-3	TRBD2	few	TRBV20-1	CSASPAGVATDTQYF	TGCAGTGCTAGCCCAGCGGGAGTGGCGACAGATACGCAGTATTTT
TRBJ2-1	NA	few	TRBV7-6	CASSLDLASVQFF	TGTGCCAGCAGCTTAGATCTGGCGTCCGTGCAGTTCTTC
TRBJ2-7	NA	many	TRBV6-6	CASSPGLRDYEQYF	TGTGCCAGCAGTCCGGGACTCCGAGATTACGAGCAGTACTTC
TRBJ2-3	NA	NA	TRBV6-6	CASSLEGRGRFTDTQYF	TGTGCCAGCAGCCTCGAAGGCCGGGGCCGCTTCACAGATACGCAGTATTTT
TRBJ2-1	NA	many	TRBV14	CASTYILGGEQFF	TGTGCCAGTACATATATACTCGGAGGGGAGCAGTTCTTC
TRBJ2-7	TRBD2	many	TRBV20-1	CSARTSDGLAYEQYF	TGCAGTGCTAGGACTAGCGACGGATTGGCCTACGAGCAGTACTTC
TRBJ1-1	NA	NA	TRBV11-3	CASSLDSGWNTEAFF	TGTGCCAGCAGCTTAGATTCCGGCTGGAACACTGAAGCTTTCTTT
TRBJ1-1	NA	NA	TRBV20-1	CSAMSVNTEAFF	TGCAGTGCTATGTCAGTGAACACTGAAGCTTTCTTT
TRBJ1-2	NA	NA	TRBV7-9	CASSSTPRGYTF	TGTGCCAGCAGCTCTACTCCCCGTGGCTACACCTTC
TRBJ2-7	NA	few	TRBV2	CASSSRDMDPSEQYF	TGTGCCAGCAGTAGCAGGGACATGGACCCTTCCGAGCAGTACTTC
TRBJ1-2	NA	few	TRBV27	CASSFRGNYGYTF	TGTGCCAGCAGTTTTAGGGGGAACTATGGCTACACCTTC
TRBJ1-6	NA	few	TRBV4-2	CASSQEAGKGSPLHF	TGTGCCAGCAGCCAAGAGGCAGGGAAGGGATCACCCCTCCACTTT
TRBJ2-3	NA	few	TRBV6-1	CASSPYEGTQYF	TGTGCCAGCAGTCCTTATGAGGGTACGCAGTATTTT
TRBJ2-3	NA	few	TRBV9	CASSVGPSTDTQYF	TGTGCCAGCAGCGTGGGTCCCAGCACAGATACGCAGTATTTT